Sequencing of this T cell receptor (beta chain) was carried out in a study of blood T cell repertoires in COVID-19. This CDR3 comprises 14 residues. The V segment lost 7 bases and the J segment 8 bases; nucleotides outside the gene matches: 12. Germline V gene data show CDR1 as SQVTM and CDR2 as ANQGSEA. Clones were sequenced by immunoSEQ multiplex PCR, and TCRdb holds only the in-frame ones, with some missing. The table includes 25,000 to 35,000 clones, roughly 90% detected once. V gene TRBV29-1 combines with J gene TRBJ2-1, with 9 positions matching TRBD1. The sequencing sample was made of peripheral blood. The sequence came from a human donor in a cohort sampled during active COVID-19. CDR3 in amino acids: CSAAGTGKEDEQFF. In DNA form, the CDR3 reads TGCAGCGCCGCCGGGACAGGGAAAGAGGATGAGCAGTTCTTC.